One sample yielded the 8 T cell receptor beta chains listed below, sequenced in a study of siplizumab effects on memory and regulatory T cells. Assay: immunoSEQ multiplex PCR; the TCRdb copy retains only in-frame clones and omits some. Seen here are tens of thousands of clones, roughly 85% observed once, and the top ten hold approximately 0.38%. Input material: memory CD4+ T cells sorted from blood. Receptors originate from a human donor in good health.

The CDR3 loop is CASSPQTWGNEQFF. CDR3 in DNA: TGTGCCAGCAGCCCTCAGACATGGGGCAATGAGCAGTTCTTC. V usage is TRBV7-2 and J usage is TRBJ2-1; D remains unclear. The V end was cut by 5 bases, the J end by 6 bases, with 14 bases between. Germline lookup yields CDR1 SGHTA and CDR2 FQGNSA. This CDR3 comprises 14 residues.

This rearrangement joins TRBV11-1 to TRBJ1-6; 9 nucleotides agree with TRBD1. J lost 14 bases, V lost 4 bases, and 15 bases had no gene match. This CDR3 region has 16 residues. CDR1 and CDR2 (germline): SGHAT, FQDESV (reference sequence). The CDR3 reads CASSSGTGRGALALHF. CDR3 DNA: TGTGCCAGCAGCTCCGGGACAGGGCGGGGGGCCTTGGCCCTCCACTTT.

The chain has TRBV27 and TRBJ2-7; 14 bases align to TRBD2. The CDR3 is 15 amino acids. CDR1 is MNHEY, CDR2 SMNVEV, per germline (reference sequence). V gave up 6 bases and J gave up 3 bases; unmatched junction bases: 4. The CDR3 DNA is TGTGCCAGCAGGCGACTAGCGGGGGGGCTCTACGAGCAGTACTTC. The encoded protein is CASRRLAGGLYEQYF.

The chain is built from TRBV6-5 and TRBJ2-5, with 11 bases identical to TRBD2. V was clipped by 6 bases and J by 0 bases; unmatched bases: 3. Germline V gives CDR1 MNHEY, CDR2 SVGAGI. The CDR3 is made up of 15 amino acids. The CDR3, as DNA: TGTGCCAGCAGCCCTAGCGGGGGGTACCAAGAGACCCAGTACTTC. Residues: CASSPSGGYQETQYF.

V usage is TRBV28 and J usage is TRBJ2-7; D may match TRBD1 or TRBD2 (6 bases each). The germline V gene has CDR1 MDHEN and CDR2 SYDVKM. The CDR3 contains 15 residues. The germline V and J ends were trimmed by 3 bases and 0 bases, with 12 bases remaining between them. The CDR3 DNA is TGTGCCAGCAGTTTTTCGAGGGGGGACTCCTACGAGCAGTACTTC. It is translated as CASSFSRGDSYEQYF.

The J gene is TRBJ2-7, the V gene TRBV15, with 9 bases that match TRBD1. There are 15 residues in the CDR3. The trim removed 1 base at V and 3 bases at J, leaving 4 bases unmatched. The germline CDR1 and CDR2 sequences are LNHNV and YYDKDF (reference sequence). The CDR3 here is CATSRGKDRGYEQYF. For the CDR3, the DNA is TGTGCCACCAGCAGAGGGAAGGACAGGGGCTACGAGCAGTACTTC.

V gene TRBV5-6 combines with J gene TRBJ1-6, with D possibly matching TRBD1 (5 bases). This CDR3 is 16 amino acids long. Germline CDR1 SGHDT, CDR2 YYEEEE. The V end was cut by 1 base, the J end by 7 bases, with 15 bases between. As DNA, the CDR3 is TGTGCCAGCAGCTTGTATGGGGCTACGTGGAATTCACCCCTCCACTTT. This gives the protein CASSLYGATWNSPLHF.

This clone showed up just once. The chain couples TRBV28 to TRBJ2-5, with 9 bases aligning to TRBD1. Gene TRBJ2-7 matches the end of the DNA better, so the J call may be wrong. This CDR3 has 16 residues. Germline V gene data show CDR1 as MDHEN and CDR2 as SYDVKM. CDR3 DNA sequence: TGTGCCAGCAGTCCTGGAGTCGGGACAGGGTTTTACGAGCAGTACTTC. It encodes CASSPGVGTGFYEQYF.